This T cell receptor (beta chain) came from a study of blood T cell repertoires in COVID-19. Study details: Spain, Italy and the United States supplied samples that represented acute and convalescent COVID-19. From T cells, B-cell-depleted T cells, or PBMCs came the material, which was cDNA or gDNA.

Germline V gives CDR1 DFQATT, CDR2 SNEGSKA (reference sequence). V dropped 3 bases and J dropped 1 base, with 21 bases sitting between them. The CDR3 runs to 18 residues. This clone was seen only a few times. Original processing notes: Estimates of nucleated cell counts were drawn from the amplification of reference gene primers. Repertoires were generated with immunoSEQ multiplex PCR, while TCRdb's copy carries only in-frame clones and drops some. V and J calls and clone size are copied from that table; D and trimming were computed from the DNA. The sample has under 300,000 clones, over 75% seen once.

The sequencing sample was made of peripheral blood. V is TRBV20-1 and J is TRBJ2-2; tentatively, D is TRBD2 (6 bases). The clonotype originates from a woman in her thirties or forties who had recovered from COVID-19. The CDR3 loop is CSASPMGGSLWNTGELFF. The CDR3 coding sequence is TGCAGTGCTAGTCCCATGGGGGGAAGCCTCTGGAACACCGGGGAGCTGTTTTTT.